Listed below are T cell receptor beta chains from one sample, sequenced in a study of response to subunit inactivated influenza vaccine. MiXCR, applied by TCRdb to the RT-PCR reads, yields one record per CDR3 protein. The table lists approximately 680,000 distinct CDR3 sequences, around 16% of them singletons. The material sequenced was PBMCs from blood, taken 11 to 12 days after vaccination. Receptor source: a man aged 50-60 years who received an inactivated influenza vaccine. The CDR3 runs from the conserved cysteine through the conserved F or W. The order of the fields is D gene, J gene, clone size, V gene, CDR3 DNA, CDR3 protein. A D gene is named only where the DNA matches it firmly. Only some rows state a clone size, as once, few, many or a class for expanded clones.

-	TRBJ2-2	-	TRBV10-3	TGTGCCATCAGTGAGTCGCAGTCCGGGGAGCTGTTTTTT	CAISESQSGELFF
-	TRBJ2-1	-	TRBV9	TGTGCCAGCAGCGTAGTTTGGGGGAGCTCCTACAATGAGCAGTTCTTC	CASSVVWGSSYNEQFF
TRBD1	TRBJ1-5	-	TRBV12-3/TRBV12-4	TGTGCCAGCAGCACAGGGGAGGGTCAGCCCCAGCATTTT	CASSTGEGQPQHF
TRBD2	TRBJ2-2	-	TRBV14	TGTGCCAGCACCACACAGGGATATAGACTAGCGGGAGCCACCGGGGAGCTGTTTTTT	CASTTQGYRLAGATGELFF
TRBD2	TRBJ2-5	few	TRBV20-1	TGCAGTGCTAGAAGCATGTCCGGGGGGGAGACCCAGTACTTC	CSARSMSGGETQYF
TRBD2	TRBJ2-7	few	TRBV4-2	TGTGCCAGCAGCCAAGGGGGGACTAGCAGCTACGAGCAGTACTTC	CASSQGGTSSYEQYF
-	TRBJ2-1	-	TRBV4-2	TGTGCCAGCAGCCAAAACAGACAGTACAATGAGCAGTTCTTC	CASSQNRQYNEQFF
-	TRBJ2-1	-	TRBV18	TGTGCCAGCTCACCAGTGCAGGGGACCTACAATGAGCAGTTCTTC	CASSPVQGTYNEQFF
-	TRBJ2-1	few	TRBV21-1	TGTGCCAGCAGCAAAGTTGCCCCTAGGGTCGATGAGCAGTTCTTC	CASSKVAPRVDEQFF
TRBD2	TRBJ2-5	few	TRBV7-2	TGTGCCAGCAGCTTAGGGTTAACTAGCGGGGGGACAGAGACCCAGTACTTC	CASSLGLTSGGTETQYF
-	TRBJ1-1	-	TRBV18	TGTGCCAGCTCCCTCTCCGGGCAGGGCGAAGCTTTCTTT	CASSLSGQGEAFF
-	TRBJ2-3	-	TRBV4-1	TGCGCCAGCAGCCAAGACATGCGAAGTCCAGATACGCAGTATTTT	CASSQDMRSPDTQYF
TRBD2	TRBJ2-1	few	TRBV20-1	TGCAGTGCTAAGGGACTAGCTTTCAATGAGCAGTTCTTC	CSAKGLAFNEQFF
-	TRBJ2-7	-	TRBV4-2	TGTGCCAGCAGCCAAATCCGGAGGGCCGACGACTACGAGCAGTACTTC	CASSQIRRADDYEQYF
-	TRBJ1-2	many	TRBV7-9	TGTGCCAGCAGCTCCGTCGATGCGGAGGCTTATGGCTACACCTTC	CASSSVDAEAYGYTF
TRBD1	TRBJ2-3	-	TRBV19	TGTGCCAGTAGTAAGGGACAGGGGCGCGGAGATACGCAGTATTTT	CASSKGQGRGDTQYF
-	TRBJ2-3	many	TRBV7-2	TGTGCCAGCAGCCCCGGCGGGACAGTAGGCACAGATACGCAGTATTTT	CASSPGGTVGTDTQYF
-	TRBJ2-5	-	TRBV7-2	TGTGCCAGCAGCTTAGTGGGTCAGGGGGGAGCGGAGACCCAGTACTTC	CASSLVGQGGAETQYF
-	TRBJ2-7	few	TRBV7-9	TGTGCCAGCAGCTTACAAGCGGCGCACGAGCAGTACTTC	CASSLQAAHEQYF
TRBD2	TRBJ2-7	few	TRBV20-1	TGCAGTGCTAAGGATCTAGCGGGAGTCCACGAGCAGTACTTC	CSAKDLAGVHEQYF
TRBD1	TRBJ2-1	few	TRBV25-1	TGTGCCAGCAGTTCAGGACAGGTTCGCCTACACAATGAGCAGTTCTTC	CASSSGQVRLHNEQFF
-	TRBJ2-3	few	TRBV5-1	TGCGCCAGCAGCATGACCCCCGGGACTAGCACAGATACGCAGTATTTT	CASSMTPGTSTDTQYF
TRBD2	TRBJ2-5	many	TRBV12-3/TRBV12-4	TGTGCCAGCAGTTCTAGCGGGGGAGCCCAAGAGACCCAGTACTTC	CASSSSGGAQETQYF
TRBD1	TRBJ1-5	-	TRBV12-3/TRBV12-4	TGTGCCAGCAGTTCGGCGGCAGGGGGCCAGCCCCAGCATTTT	CASSSAAGGQPQHF
TRBD2	TRBJ2-1	few	TRBV5-6	TGTGCCAGCAGCTTGGGTAACCTAGCGGCCGCCTACAATGAGCAGTTCTTC	CASSLGNLAAAYNEQFF
TRBD2	TRBJ2-1	-	TRBV7-2	TGTGCCAGCAGCCCAGACGGGGGGAGTTGGAATGAGCAGTTCTTC	CASSPDGGSWNEQFF
TRBD1	TRBJ2-3	few	TRBV5-1	TGCGCCAGCTGTTGGCAGGGGGTACCAGATACGCAGTATTTT	CASCWQGVPDTQYF